Shown below are 3 T cell receptor beta chains from a single sample sequenced in a study of siplizumab effects on memory and regulatory T cells. Data came from immunoSEQ multiplex PCR; TCRdb stores just in-frame clones and leaves some out. Seen here are 100,000 or so clones, 92% observed once, and the top ten hold less than 0.85%. Sequencing was done on a sample of Tregs sorted from blood. The receptors stem from a human donor in good health.

Turning to this clone: The DNA is left out, because the CDR3 cannot be placed on it with certainty; the CDR3 is given as TCRdb lists it. This chain connects TRBV19 to TRBJ2-1; whether TRBD2, the table's D call, matches the DNA was not checked. Germline CDR1 is LNHDA and CDR2 is SQIVND (reference sequence). The CDR3 length is 14 residues, termini included. The CDR3 region is CASSIEVGSGSRFF.

This chain links TRBV18 with TRBJ2-7, with unresolved D. The germline V gene has CDR1 KGHSH and CDR2 LQKENI. V lost 3 bases and J 3 bases, leaving 18 bases between the germline ends. The CDR3 covers 16 residues. For the CDR3, the DNA is TGTGCCAGCTCACCCCTCGACACCTCACTATACTACGAGCAGTACTTC. Protein: CASSPLDTSLYYEQYF.

This chain connects TRBV5-1 to TRBJ2-1; 7 bases agree with TRBD2. CDR3 size: 15 residues. After removal of 2 bases from V and 8 bases from J, the junction contained 10 bases not matched to a gene. CDR1 and CDR2 (germline): SGHRS, YFSETQ. This chain's CDR3 is CASSLSRLAADEQFF. For the CDR3, the DNA is TGCGCCAGCAGCTTAAGCCGACTAGCTGCTGATGAGCAGTTCTTC.